This is a list of T cell receptor beta chains from one sample in a study of tissue T cells after allogeneic stem cell transplantation. Profiled with immunoSEQ multiplex PCR; TCRdb holds only in-frame clones, not every one. The table lists under 50,000 clones, 92% of them singletons. This material consisted of blood, taken before transplantation. The receptors come from a woman aged 35-75 years who later had graft-versus-host disease after an allogeneic stem cell transplant. CDR3s include the opening cysteine and the closing phenylalanine or tryptophan. D genes are given only for firm matches. A row's size may be missing; if present it is once, few, many or a size class.

clone size,J gene,V gene,D gene,CDR3 protein,CDR3 DNA
NA,TRBJ1-6,TRBV30,TRBD1,CAWSKRTGRYNSPLHF,TGTGCCTGGAGTAAGAGGACAGGGCGCTATAATTCACCCCTCCACTTT
NA,TRBJ1-3,TRBV5-6,NA,CASSLGGTHTGNTIYF,TGTGCCAGCAGCTTGGGAGGGACCCACACTGGAAACACCATATATTTT
NA,TRBJ1-5,TRBV30,NA,CAWSSQGDQPQHF,TGTGCCTGGAGCTCACAGGGCGATCAGCCCCAGCATTTT
NA,TRBJ1-2,TRBV6-2/TRBV6-3,NA,CASSGTGNANYGYTF,TGTGCCAGCAGTGGAACGGGGAACGCAAACTATGGCTACACCTTC
NA,TRBJ1-1,TRBV3-1/TRBV3-2,TRBD1,CASSLRQGPGNTEAFF,TGTGCCAGCAGCCTGAGACAGGGACCCGGGAACACTGAAGCTTTCTTT
NA,TRBJ1-5,TRBV18,NA,CASSLGQVNNQPQHF,TGTGCCAGCTCACTAGGGCAGGTGAACAATCAGCCCCAGCATTTT
NA,TRBJ2-1,TRBV27,NA,CASSSPYHSYNEQFF,TGTGCCAGCAGTTCGCCATACCACTCCTACAATGAGCAGTTCTTC
NA,TRBJ2-1,TRBV19,NA,CASSPRAYNEQFF,TGTGCCAGTAGTCCGAGGGCCTACAATGAGCAGTTCTTC
NA,TRBJ1-4,TRBV3-1/TRBV3-2,NA,CASSQGTGTDNEKLFF,TGTGCCAGCAGCCAGGGGACCGGGACGGATAATGAAAAACTGTTTTTT
once,TRBJ2-3,TRBV5-1,TRBD1,CASSEGQGASTDTQYF,TGCGCCAGCAGCGAGGGACAGGGGGCAAGCACAGATACGCAGTATTTT
NA,TRBJ2-3,TRBV10-3,TRBD2,CAISPTSDTDTQYF,TGTGCCATCAGTCCAACTAGCGACACAGATACGCAGTATTTT
NA,TRBJ2-7,TRBV10-1,NA,CASSESGHEQYF,TGCGCCAGCAGTGAGTCGGGCCACGAGCAGTACTTC
NA,TRBJ1-5,TRBV4-3,TRBD1,CASSQDRATGEGTQPQHF,TGCGCCAGCAGCCAAGATCGGGCGACAGGGGAAGGCACTCAGCCCCAGCATTTT
NA,TRBJ1-2,TRBV30,NA,CAWSVRQSGVAYGYTF,TGTGCCTGGAGTGTAAGGCAGTCCGGCGTCGCATATGGCTACACCTTC
few,TRBJ1-2,TRBV7-9,NA,CASSSLNQNYGYTF,TGTGCCAGCAGCTCCCTTAATCAGAACTATGGCTACACCTTC
NA,TRBJ1-2,TRBV21-1,NA,CASSLTGEGGYTF,TGTGCCAGCAGCTTAACAGGGGAAGGAGGCTACACCTTC
NA,TRBJ2-5,TRBV5-4,TRBD2,CASSLATSSPTQYF,TGTGCCAGCAGCTTGGCGACTAGCTCCCCGACCCAGTACTTC
NA,TRBJ1-1,TRBV7-9,NA,CASSLSGGRTEAFF,TGTGCCAGCAGCTTATCCGGGGGGAGAACTGAAGCTTTCTTT
NA,TRBJ1-4,TRBV5-1,NA,CASSSQGRGTNEKLFF,TGCGCCAGCAGCTCGCAGGGGAGAGGAACTAATGAAAAACTGTTTTTT
once,TRBJ2-1,TRBV5-6,TRBD2,CASSLPGGPFGEQFF,TGTGCCAGCAGCTTGCCGGGAGGGCCGTTTGGTGAGCAGTTCTTC
NA,TRBJ2-1,TRBV11-2,NA,CASSLGGAEQFF,TGTGCCAGCAGCTTAGGAGGTGCGGAGCAGTTCTTC
NA,TRBJ2-7,TRBV19,TRBD1,CASSRGQGTNEQYF,TGTGCCAGTAGTCGAGGACAGGGGACCAACGAGCAGTACTTC
NA,TRBJ2-7,TRBV30,NA,CAWGQIYEQYF,TGTGCCTGGGGACAGATTTACGAGCAGTACTTC
NA,TRBJ1-1,TRBV7-9,NA,CASSSGDAVAEAFF,TGTGCCAGCAGCTCAGGGGACGCGGTTGCTGAAGCTTTCTTT
NA,TRBJ2-3,TRBV7-6,NA,CASSSGQGGTDTQYF,TGTGCCAGCAGCTCCGGGCAGGGAGGCACAGATACGCAGTATTTT
NA,TRBJ2-6,TRBV3-1/TRBV3-2,TRBD2,CASSRTSGRRSGANVLTF,TGTGCCAGCAGCCGAACTAGCGGGAGGCGGTCTGGGGCCAACGTCCTGACTTTC
NA,TRBJ2-2,TRBV4-1,TRBD2,CASSQGAGGISGELFF,TGCGCCAGCAGCCAAGGGGCGGGAGGGATCAGCGGGGAGCTGTTTTTT
NA,TRBJ2-1,TRBV7-7,TRBD2,CASSFGAGGNNEQFF,TGTGCTAGCAGCTTTGGAGCGGGAGGGAACAATGAGCAGTTCTTC
NA,TRBJ2-1,TRBV6-5,TRBD2,CASTASGSSYNEQFF,TGTGCCAGCACGGCTAGCGGGAGCTCCTACAATGAGCAGTTCTTC
NA,TRBJ2-4,TRBV2,NA,CANRARIAKNIQYF,TGTGCCAACAGGGCCCGAATAGCCAAAAACATTCAGTACTTC
NA,TRBJ2-1,TRBV7-2,TRBD2,CASTGVLREAVYNEQFF,TGTGCCAGCACAGGCGTTCTCCGGGAGGCAGTCTACAATGAGCAGTTCTTC
NA,TRBJ2-2,TRBV30,NA,CAWSGGFTNTGELFF,TGTGCCTGGAGTGGTGGGTTCACGAACACCGGGGAGCTGTTTTTT
once,TRBJ2-3,TRBV9,TRBD2,CASSPDHGGRARDTQYF,TGTGCCAGCAGCCCGGACCACGGCGGGAGGGCCAGAGATACGCAGTATTTT
NA,TRBJ2-1,TRBV19,TRBD2,CASSLPAGVGYEQFF,TGTGCCAGTAGTCTCCCAGCGGGAGTAGGCTATGAGCAGTTCTTC
NA,TRBJ1-6,TRBV4-3,NA,CASSQVTGGTPLHF,TGCGCCAGCAGCCAAGTAACTGGCGGGACACCCCTCCACTTT
NA,TRBJ2-7,TRBV20-1,TRBD2,CSASVAGGYSYEQYF,TGCAGTGCTAGTGTAGCGGGAGGGTACTCCTACGAGCAGTACTTC
NA,TRBJ2-1,TRBV11-2,TRBD2,CASSRSLANEQFF,TGTGCCAGCAGCCGATCACTAGCGAATGAGCAGTTCTTC
NA,TRBJ2-7,TRBV7-9,NA,CASSQGTLSYEQYF,TGTGCCAGCAGCCAGGGGACTTTATCCTACGAGCAGTACTTC
NA,TRBJ1-1,TRBV18,TRBD1,CASSPGTASWSTEAFF,TGTGCCAGCTCACCAGGGACAGCCAGCTGGAGCACTGAAGCTTTCTTT
NA,TRBJ2-7,TRBV20-1,NA,CSARDSGSQYF,TGCAGTGCTAGAGATTCAGGGTCACAGTACTTC